These 13 T cell receptor beta chains share one sample of origin, sequenced in a study of T cells in Graves' hyperthyroidism and ophthalmopathy. Authors of the study amplified TCR beta CDR3 regions from RNA transcripts. HTBI primers were employed in a first-round RT-PCR of the TCR CDR3. In TCRdb, the multiplex PCR reads were re-called with MiXCR into one record per CDR3 protein. The sample records around 400,000 distinct CDR3 sequences, 20% to 25% being singletons. Input material: blood. The receptor source for this set is a man aged 45 to 65 with Graves' hyperthyroidism.

The gene calls are TRBV7-2 and TRBJ2-7; TRBD1 matches 11 bases. There are 15 residues in the CDR3. V gave up 4 bases and J gave up 2 bases; unmatched junction bases: 4. Germline CDR1 SGHTA, CDR2 FQGNSA. CDR3 bases: TGTACCAGCAGCTCCCGGGACAGGGGGACCTACGAGCAGTACTTC. It codes for CTSSSRDRGTYEQYF.

At least ten counts were recorded for this clonotype. V gene TRBV2 combines with J gene TRBJ2-1, with 8 bases aligning to TRBD1. The CDR3 extends over 15 amino acids. Germline values: CDR1 SNHLY, CDR2 FYNNEI. Trimming removed 6 bases from V and 0 bases from J; junction bases left unmatched: 4. CDR3 loop: CASSAGGLSYNEQFF. The CDR3 coding sequence is TGTGCCAGCAGCGCAGGGGGCCTCTCCTACAATGAGCAGTTCTTC.

This clonotype was seen repeatedly, ten times or more. This chain connects TRBV3-1 to TRBJ2-5; 8 bases fit TRBD2. This CDR3 spans 16 amino acids. J gave up 3 bases and V 4 bases, and 10 bases lay outside the gene matches. Germline-derived CDR1 and CDR2 are LGHDT and YNNKEL (reference sequence). Here the CDR3 reads CASSPSDSGSKETQYF. The DNA of the CDR3 is TGTGCCAGCAGCCCATCAGACAGCGGGAGCAAAGAGACCCAGTACTTC.

The rearrangement joins TRBV5-5 to TRBJ2-4; 10 bases align to TRBD2. The CDR3 has 14 residues. Germline CDR1 is SGHKS and CDR2 is YYEKEE (reference sequence). V shed 0 bases, J shed 12 bases, and the junction held 6 bases outside the gene matches. The CDR3 coding sequence is TGTGCCAGCAGCTTGGTTGCTAGCGGGAGAGATCAGTACTTC. Its translation is CASSLVASGRDQYF.

J is TRBJ2-5 and V is TRBV5-1, with a weak D call TRBD2 (6 bases). Trimming removed 6 bases from V and 4 bases from J, with 19 bases in between. The CDR3 runs to 15 residues. Germline CDR1 SGHRS, CDR2 YFSETQ. The CDR3 bases are TGCGCCAGCAAGAGGTCAGAGCGGGTGGGAGAGACCCAGTACTTC. Encoded protein: CASKRSERVGETQYF. The full variable domain, its missing parts supplied by reference TRBV5-1 and TRBJ2-5, is KAGVTQTPRYLIKTRGQQVTLSCSPISGHRSVSWYQQTPGQGLQFLFEYFSETQRNKGNFPGRFSGRQFSNSRSEMNVSTLELGDSALYLCASKRSERVGETQYFGPGTRLLVL.

This clonotype came up a few times. This chain uses TRBV12-3 or TRBV12-4 with TRBJ1-2; the D gene is possibly TRBD1 (6 bases). This CDR3 spans 12 amino acids. Between the trimmed V and J ends, which lost 10 bases and 13 bases, there was a span of 22 bases. This chain's CDR3 is CATKGGAGDVTF. As DNA, the CDR3 is TGTGCCACCAAGGGGGGGGCAGGGGACGTCACCTTC.

This clonotype was observed many times. This chain uses TRBV11-2 with TRBJ2-3; unclear D gene. The CDR3 runs to 14 residues. Trimming pared 6 bases from V and 5 bases from J, leaving 15 bases between. Germline loops: CDR1 SGHAT, CDR2 FQNNGV. The CDR3 loop reads CASSPRAPRDTQYF. In nucleotides, the CDR3 is TGTGCCAGCAGTCCCCGGGCACCCCGAGATACGCAGTATTTT.

This clonotype was counted at least ten times. The chain uses TRBV5-1 and TRBJ2-3, with 8 bases lining up with TRBD2. V shed 4 bases, J shed 0 bases, and the junction held 7 bases outside the gene matches. The CDR3 loop spans 16 amino acids. Germline loops: CDR1 SGHRS, CDR2 YFSETQ. CDR3 in DNA: TGCGCCAGCAGCACCGGGGTAGCGGGAAGCACAGATACGCAGTATTTT. Amino acid sequence: CASSTGVAGSTDTQYF.

This clonotype has just a few counts. The rearrangement uses TRBV20-1 and TRBJ2-1, with a tentative D call TRBD2 (6 bases). The CDR3 consists of 12 residues. CDR1 and CDR2 from the germline V gene are DFQATT and SNEGSKA (reference sequence). V dropped 5 bases and J dropped 4 bases, with 9 bases sitting between them. The CDR3 region is CSAPREYNEQFF. As DNA, the CDR3 is TGCAGTGCTCCTCGGGAGTACAATGAGCAGTTCTTC.

The rearrangement joins TRBV7-3 to TRBJ2-2; tentative D call: TRBD1 (6 bases). The CDR3 totals 14 residues. Trimming pared 4 bases from V and 3 bases from J, leaving 9 bases between. Germline V lookup: CDR1 SGHTA, CDR2 FQGTGA. Here the CDR3 reads CASSWDTDTGELFF. The CDR3 bases are TGTGCCAGCAGCTGGGACACAGACACCGGGGAGCTGTTTTTT.

This clonotype was found many times. The chain uses TRBV6-5 and TRBJ2-1; D unclear. CDR3 length: 13 residues. CDR1 MNHEY and CDR2 SVGAGI come from the germline V gene. Trimming pared 2 bases from V and 0 bases from J, leaving 2 bases between. Written as DNA, the CDR3 is TGTGCCAGCAGTTACAGCTCCTACAATGAGCAGTTCTTC. Translated, it gives CASSYSSYNEQFF.

The chain recombines TRBV27 with TRBJ2-3, with 7 bases identical to TRBD2. CDR1 and CDR2 from the germline V gene are MNHEY and SMNVEV (reference sequence). The CDR3 sequence is 17 residues long. After removal of 5 bases from V and 0 bases from J, the junction contained 11 bases not matched to a gene. As DNA, the CDR3 is TGTGCCAGCAGTAAGATACTAGCGTACGCTAGCACAGATACGCAGTATTTT. Protein: CASSKILAYASTDTQYF.

This clonotype came up once. The J gene is TRBJ2-1, the V gene TRBV4-2; no reliable D call. Deletions cut 7 bases from V and 1 base from J, with 11 bases between. The V gene's germline CDR1 is LGHNA and CDR2 YNFKEQ. CDR3 length: 14 amino acids. DNA for the CDR3: TGTGCCAGCAAAGCCGGCGGATCCTACAATGAGCAGTTCTTC. Protein sequence: CASKAGGSYNEQFF.